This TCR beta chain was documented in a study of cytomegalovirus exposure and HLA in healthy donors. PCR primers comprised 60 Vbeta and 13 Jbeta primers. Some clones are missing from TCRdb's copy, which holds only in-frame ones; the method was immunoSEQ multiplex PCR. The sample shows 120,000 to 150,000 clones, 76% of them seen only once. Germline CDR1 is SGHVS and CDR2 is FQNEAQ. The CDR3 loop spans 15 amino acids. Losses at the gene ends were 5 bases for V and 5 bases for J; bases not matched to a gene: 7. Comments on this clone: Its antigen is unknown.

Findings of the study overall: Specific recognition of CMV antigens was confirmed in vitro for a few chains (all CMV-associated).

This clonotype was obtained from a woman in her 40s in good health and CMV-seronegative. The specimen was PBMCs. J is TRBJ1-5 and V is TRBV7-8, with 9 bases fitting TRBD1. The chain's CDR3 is CASSQQRQGDQPQHF. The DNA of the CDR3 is TGTGCCAGCAGCCAACAAAGACAGGGGGATCAGCCCCAGCATTTT.